This T cell receptor beta chain was found in a study of shared clonotypes between healthy human individuals. Study summary: CD8 memory received one plate per donor, CD8 naive two, CD4 memory three and CD4 naive three.

Germline CDR1 reads SGHAT; CDR2 reads FQNNGV. Trimming removed 4 bases at V and 4 bases at J, with 14 bases between. The CDR3 sequence is 15 residues long. Assay used: immunoSEQ multiplex PCR; TCRdb lists only in-frame clones, some missing. Here the sample spans millions of clones, about 95% being singletons. General observations from the study: Memory subsets had estimated richness that was generally smaller than that of naive subsets.

Comments on this clone: Its antigen is unknown.

Sequencing used naive CD4+ T cells sorted from blood. Sample subset: CD45RA+ positively selected. This clonotype originated in a young man in good health. The chain uses TRBV11-2 and TRBJ1-3, with TRBD1 as a possible D gene (5 bases). The CDR3 spells CASSSRDLGGNTIYF. CDR3 sequence (DNA): TGTGCCAGCAGCTCAAGGGACTTGGGAGGAAACACCATATATTTT.